Shown below are 17 T cell receptor beta chains from a single sample sequenced in a study of a mutant IDH1 vaccine in newly diagnosed glioma (dated by TCRdb to about 2021). The receptor library was made with the immunoSEQ multiplex PCR assay. As stored in TCRdb, this immuneACCESS dataset retains in-frame rearrangements with V and J assigned. A fraction of the clones does not appear; measured against another copy, unresolved V genes explain less than half of the discrepancy, and the remainder lacks a known reason. This sample gives tens of thousands of clones in total; over 75% of them show up just once. Just over 5% of the sample is taken by the ten largest. Their antigen targets remain unknown. This sample's time point label indicates: week 47, end of study. Each vaccine dose, consisting of 300 ug of a 20-mer mutant IDH1 peptide in Montanide, was administered subcutaneously with topical imiquimod.

Sequenced here: PBMCs, sampled from a glioma patient whose treatment included an IDH1 peptide vaccine. All receptors derive from a woman aged 40 to 49 with glioma.

The chain employs TRBV15 and TRBJ2-7; the D gene is possibly TRBD1 (7 bases). V was trimmed by 1 base and J by 2 bases, leaving 12 bases between them. This CDR3 has 15 amino acids. CDR1 is LNHNV, CDR2 YYDKDF, per germline (reference sequence). CDR3 bases: TGTGCCACCAGCAGAGGGGCGGGACAGCCCTACGAGCAGTACTTC. Translated: CATSRGAGQPYEQYF.

The J gene is TRBJ1-2, the V gene TRBV5-1; maybe TRBD1 (5 bases). Germline lookup yields CDR1 SGHRS and CDR2 YFSETQ. This CDR3 is built from 14 residues. V was pared by 4 bases and J by 8 bases, with 18 bases between. The CDR3, as DNA: TGCGCCAGCAGCCCTACCCCAGGGTCTAGCGGCTACACCTTC. Protein sequence: CASSPTPGSSGYTF.

The chain links TRBV15 to TRBJ2-1, with D hard to call. With 4 bases removed from V and 2 bases from J, the gap between germline ends came to 0 bases. Germline CDR1 LNHNV, CDR2 YYDKDF (reference sequence). The CDR3 is made up of 11 amino acids. The CDR3 is CATSTYNEQFF. For the CDR3, the DNA is TGTGCCACCAGCACCTACAATGAGCAGTTCTTC. Full variable domain (rest looked up from reference TRBV15 and TRBJ2-1): DAMVIQNPRYQVTQFGKPVTLSCSQTLNHNVMYWYQQKSSQAPKLLFHYYDKDFNNEADTPDNFQSRRPNTSFCFLDIRSPGLGDTAMYLCATSTYNEQFFGPGTRLTVL.

The chain is built from TRBV7-8 and TRBJ1-2; D ambiguous. The CDR3 covers 16 residues. The V end was cut by 1 base, the J end by 1 base, with 13 bases between. Germline V gives CDR1 SGHVS, CDR2 FQNEAQ. The CDR3 DNA sequence: TGTGCCAGCAGCTTAGAGGGCCAGCGACTTAACTATGGCTACACCTTC. Its protein product is CASSLEGQRLNYGYTF.

This clone was seen a single time. This chain joins TRBV5-1 and TRBJ1-4; tentatively, D is TRBD1 (6 bases). Germline V gene lookup returns CDR1 SGHRS and CDR2 YFSETQ. Between the trimmed V and J ends, which lost 4 bases and 0 bases, there was a span of 13 bases. This CDR3 is 16 amino acids long. In nucleotides, the CDR3 is TGCGCCAGCAGCCAAACCGGACAGACAACTAATGAAAAACTGTTTTTT. Residues: CASSQTGQTTNEKLFF. The full variable domain, in which reference TRBV5-1 and TRBJ1-4 provide the parts outside the CDR3, is KAGVTQTPRYLIKTRGQQVTLSCSPISGHRSVSWYQQTPGQGLQFLFEYFSETQRNKGNFPGRFSGRQFSNSRSEMNVSTLELGDSALYLCASSQTGQTTNEKLFFGSGTQLSVL.

This chain uses TRBV9 with TRBJ1-1; TRBD1 is a possible D gene (5 bases). Germline CDR1 reads SGDLS; CDR2 reads YYNGEE. Trimming cost V 3 bases and J 0 bases, with 12 bases left between them. The CDR3 has 15 amino acids. The CDR3 DNA reads as TGTGCCAGCAGCGCCCAGCGACAGCTGAACACTGAAGCTTTCTTT. Amino acids: CASSAQRQLNTEAFF.

This rearrangement joins TRBV5-1 to TRBJ1-1; 7 bases match TRBD1. Germline V lookup: CDR1 SGHRS, CDR2 YFSETQ. The CDR3 has 16 residues. V gave up 3 bases and J gave up 2 bases; unmatched junction bases: 10. The CDR3 nucleotides read TGCGCCAGCAGCTGGCCAGGAATAGGGGGCAACACTGAAGCTTTCTTT. It codes for CASSWPGIGGNTEAFF.

The chain links TRBV7-9 to TRBJ1-1, with D unresolved. With 5 bases removed from V and 5 bases from J, the gap between germline ends came to 15 bases. The germline gives CDR1 SEHNR, CDR2 FQNEAQ (reference sequence). This CDR3 region has 14 residues. This chain's CDR3 is CASSQVHLGTEAFF. CDR3 coding DNA: TGTGCCAGCAGCCAGGTCCACCTAGGAACTGAAGCTTTCTTT.

The gene calls are TRBV4-1 and TRBJ2-5, with D possibly being TRBD1 (6 bases). Germline V gene data show CDR1 as MGHRA and CDR2 as YSYEKL. V lost 4 bases, J lost 5 bases, and 17 bases lay in between. The CDR3 extends over 15 amino acids. The CDR3 DNA sequence: TGCGCCAGCAGCCCAAGTAGGGGGTTGGGGGAGACCCAGTACTTC. It codes for CASSPSRGLGETQYF.

V gene TRBV7-2 combines with J gene TRBJ2-5; D gene ambiguous. Trimming pared 4 bases from V and 5 bases from J, leaving 26 bases between. The CDR3 is 18 amino acids. Germline V gene sequence: CDR1 SGHTA, CDR2 FQGNSA. CDR3 loop: CASSSRILPTMTGETQYF. CDR3 bases: TGTGCCAGCAGCTCTAGAATACTACCCACAATGACGGGTGAGACCCAGTACTTC.

The gene calls are TRBV5-5 and TRBJ1-5; possible D gene TRBD1, 6 bases. Deletions cut 1 base from V and 7 bases from J, with 24 bases between. Germline CDR1 and CDR2: SGHKS and YYEKEE (reference sequence). The CDR3 length is 18 residues. The CDR3 nucleotides read TGTGCCAGCAGCTTGTTGGCGGTTCGGGGGGCCTCTAGCCAGCCCCAGCATTTT. It encodes CASSLLAVRGASSQPQHF. The whole variable domain, filled in from reference TRBV5-5 and TRBJ1-5, reads DAGVTQSPTHLIKTRGQQVTLRCSPISGHKSVSWYQQVLGQGPQFIFQYYEKEERGRGNFPDRFSARQFPNYSSELNVNALLLGDSALYLCASSLLAVRGASSQPQHFGDGTRLSIL.

The genes are TRBV6-5 and TRBJ2-7, with TRBD2 as a possible D gene (5 bases). This CDR3 has 15 residues. The germline V gene has CDR1 MNHEY and CDR2 SVGAGI. The V and J ends lost 0 bases and 4 bases respectively, with 13 bases between them. The CDR3 region is CASSYSQRWRYEQYF. The DNA for the CDR3 is TGTGCCAGCAGTTACTCGCAGCGGTGGAGGTACGAGCAGTACTTC.

The chain uses TRBV27 and TRBJ2-5; the match to TRBD2 covers 15 bases. Germline V gene lookup returns CDR1 MNHEY and CDR2 SMNVEV (reference sequence). The CDR3 covers 17 residues. J lost 5 bases, V lost 2 bases, and 6 bases had no gene match. Written as DNA, the CDR3 is TGTGCCAGCAGTTTAAGGACTAGCGGGAGGGGTGGGGAGACCCAGTACTTC. Translating gives CASSLRTSGRGGETQYF.

The chain uses TRBV2 and TRBJ1-1, with 10 bases aligning to TRBD1. Per the germline V gene, CDR1 is SNHLY and CDR2 is FYNNEI. Trimming took 6 bases from V and 1 from J; bases not matched to a gene: 5. The CDR3 sequence is 15 residues long. CDR3: CASRKGQGKNTEAFF. The CDR3 DNA reads as TGTGCCAGCAGGAAGGGACAGGGGAAGAACACTGAAGCTTTCTTT.

The V and J genes are TRBV2 and TRBJ1-1, with D uncertain. The germline V gene has CDR1 SNHLY and CDR2 FYNNEI. Trimming stripped 3 bases from V and 1 base from J, with 9 bases between. There are 14 residues in the CDR3. CDR3 loop: CASSDPVWNTEAFF. CDR3 in DNA: TGTGCCAGCAGTGACCCAGTGTGGAACACTGAAGCTTTCTTT.

The chain is built from TRBV29-1 and TRBJ2-1; a weak D match, TRBD1 (6 bases). The CDR3 contains 12 residues. Germline V gene lookup returns CDR1 SQVTM and CDR2 ANQGSEA. V was trimmed by 1 base and J by 9 bases, leaving 10 bases between them. As DNA, the CDR3 is TGCAGCGTTGAAGCAGAGGACAGTGAGCAGTTCTTC. Amino acid sequence: CSVEAEDSEQFF.

The chain carries TRBV10-3 and TRBJ1-4, with TRBD1 identical over 8 bases. CDR3 length equals 15 residues. Germline V gene sequence: CDR1 ENHRY, CDR2 SYGVKD. The J segment lost 8 bases and the V segment lost 6 bases, leaving 11 bases of the junction unmatched. The CDR3 sequence is CAIRVLDRAGEKLFF. DNA for the CDR3: TGTGCCATCAGGGTCCTGGACAGGGCAGGGGAAAAACTGTTTTTT.